This record concerns one T cell receptor beta chain sequence. The entry originates in a study of blood T cells in healthy people across ages. The second PCR ran about 6 to 11 cycles with a sample-barcoded 5' primer and J-beta primers. Each CDR3 protein is one row after TCRdb ran MiXCR on the 5' RACE reads. The table shows about 970,000 distinct CDR3 sequences, with roughly half occurring only once. The clonotype comes from a woman aged 55-69 years in good health. The sequencing input was blood.

The CDR3 region is CASSSGLGRALGYTF. The CDR3 region has the DNA TGTGCCAGCAGTTCCGGGTTGGGGCGAGCGCTCGGCTACACCTTC. The genes are TRBV27 and TRBJ1-2; the D gene is possibly TRBD1 (5 bases). Germline CDR1 and CDR2: MNHEY and SMNVEV (reference sequence). The CDR3 extends over 15 amino acids. Trimming pared 4 bases from V and 8 bases from J, leaving 20 bases between.